These T cell receptor beta chains were read from a single sample in a study of blood T cell repertoires in COVID-19. Only in-frame clones appear in the TCRdb table, and some are missing; sequencing was by immunoSEQ multiplex PCR. The table records more than 150,000 clones, approximately 87% of them present only once. The sample was peripheral blood. The receptor source for this set is a woman aged 65 to 85 with acute or convalescent COVID-19. Both conserved end residues are part of each CDR3. A D gene is named only where the DNA matches it firmly. Only part of the rows carry a size: once, few, many, or a class if the clone is expanded.

j_call	v_call	d_call	clone_size	cdr3_nt	cdr3_aa
TRBJ2-1	TRBV7-2	NA	NA	TGTGCCAGCCGCCGGACCGGGAGCTCCTACAATGAGCAGTTCTTC	CASRRTGSSYNEQFF
TRBJ1-2	TRBV27	NA	NA	TGTGCCAGCAGTTTGGACAGTAACTATGGCTACACCTTC	CASSLDSNYGYTF
TRBJ1-2	TRBV11-2	TRBD1	NA	TGTGCCAGCAGCTTAGTGGGGACAGGGGGCATTGGCTACACCTTC	CASSLVGTGGIGYTF
TRBJ1-5	TRBV27	TRBD1	NA	TGTGCCAGCAGTTTTCGACAGGGTGGAGGACCCCAGCATTTT	CASSFRQGGGPQHF
TRBJ1-1	TRBV6-1	NA	once	TGTGCCAGCAGTGAAGCAGGAGGACCCCTGTTT	CASSEAGGPLF
TRBJ1-4	TRBV15	NA	NA	TGTGCCACCAGCATCACCAGGGGTAATGAAAAACTGTTTTTT	CATSITRGNEKLFF
TRBJ1-4	TRBV19	NA	once	TGTGCCAGTAGTCTACAGGGATCCGGTGAAAAACTGTTTTTT	CASSLQGSGEKLFF
TRBJ1-2	TRBV28	NA	NA	TGTGCCAGCGGTATTCAGGCGGGGCGTGGGAACTATGGCTACACCTTC	CASGIQAGRGNYGYTF
TRBJ2-5	TRBV21-1	NA	NA	TGTGCCAGCAGCAAAGCTCGCGCGGGAGGGTCAGAGACCCAGTACTTC	CASSKARAGGSETQYF
TRBJ1-5	TRBV19	NA	NA	TGTGCCAGTACCTCCTGGGAGGGGTACAATCAGCCCCAGCATTTT	CASTSWEGYNQPQHF
TRBJ1-1	TRBV7-9	TRBD1	NA	TGTGCCAGCAGCTTAGGAGTTTCGGGGCTCAGGGGGGACACTGAAGCTTTCTTT	CASSLGVSGLRGDTEAFF
TRBJ2-5	TRBV24-1	NA	NA	TGTGCCACCAGTGACAGGGTGGTTCAGGAGACCCAGTACTTC	CATSDRVVQETQYF
TRBJ2-5	TRBV25-1	TRBD2	NA	TGTGCCAGCAGTGAGTATGACAGACTAGCGGCCCAAGAGACCCAGTACTTC	CASSEYDRLAAQETQYF
TRBJ2-3	TRBV5-6	TRBD2	NA	TGTGCCCGCAGCGGGGGGCGGGGGCCGGGCATTGCAGATACGCAGTATTTT	CARSGGRGPGIADTQYF
TRBJ2-5	TRBV10-3	NA	NA	TGTGCCATCAGTGAGTCGAGGGAAGAGACCCAGTACTTC	CAISESREETQYF
TRBJ2-1	TRBV18	NA	few	TGTGCCAGCTCACCGGGCAACAATGAGCAGTTCTTC	CASSPGNNEQFF
TRBJ2-7	TRBV6-6	TRBD1	NA	TGTGCCAGCAGCTGGGACAGGGCCTACGAGCAGTACTTC	CASSWDRAYEQYF
TRBJ1-3	TRBV3-1/TRBV3-2	NA	NA	TGTGCCAGCAGCCAAGCGGGGTCAGCCATCTCTGGAAACACCATATATTTT	CASSQAGSAISGNTIYF
TRBJ2-7	TRBV4-1	NA	NA	TGCGCCAGCAGCCAAGATATCAGGGGCACCTACGAGCAGTACTTC	CASSQDIRGTYEQYF
TRBJ2-2	TRBV3-1/TRBV3-2	NA	NA	TGTGCCAACAGCACCGGACTAAGGAGCGGGGAGCTGTTTTTT	CANSTGLRSGELFF
TRBJ2-7	TRBV19	TRBD2	NA	TGTGCCAGTAGTAAATCGACTAGCGGGAGTACATCCTACGAGCAGTACTTC	CASSKSTSGSTSYEQYF
TRBJ1-4	TRBV5-1	NA	NA	TGCGCCAGCAGCTTGTCAGGGGCTGAAAAACTGTTTTTT	CASSLSGAEKLFF
TRBJ2-7	TRBV6-2/TRBV6-3	TRBD2	few	TGTGCCAGCAGTCTAGCGGGAGGGATAGGGGCGTTCTACGAGCAGTACTTC	CASSLAGGIGAFYEQYF
TRBJ1-4	TRBV5-1	NA	NA	TGCGCCAGCAGCTTGGAGGGAGTTCAAGAAAAACTGTTTTTT	CASSLEGVQEKLFF
TRBJ1-1	TRBV19	NA	NA	TGTGCCAGTAGTCGCCAGACAGCGAACACTGAAGCTTTCTTT	CASSRQTANTEAFF
TRBJ2-1	TRBV27	TRBD2	NA	TGTGCCAGCACTCCCGGGACTAGCGGGGGTAATGAGCAGTTCTTC	CASTPGTSGGNEQFF
TRBJ1-4	TRBV28	NA	once	TGTGCCAGCACAAGGTTGACAGTATCTCCTAATGAAAAACTGTTTTTT	CASTRLTVSPNEKLFF
TRBJ2-7	TRBV7-2	NA	NA	TGTGCCAGCAGCGGCGGAAATACTGCCGAGCAGTACTTC	CASSGGNTAEQYF
TRBJ2-7	TRBV11-2	NA	NA	TGTGCCAGCAGCTTTCGTCGGGGGATCGACTACGAGCAGTACTTC	CASSFRRGIDYEQYF
TRBJ2-5	TRBV30	NA	NA	TGTGCCTGGGCCGACGTCGGGAGTTTGGAGACCCAGTACTTC	CAWADVGSLETQYF
TRBJ2-5	TRBV5-4	TRBD2	NA	TGTGCCAGCAGCTTGGCACTAGCGGGGGGACAAGAGACCCAGTACTTC	CASSLALAGGQETQYF
TRBJ2-2	TRBV11-2	NA	NA	TGTGCCAGCAGCCTCCGACAGAACACCGGGGAGCTGTTTTTT	CASSLRQNTGELFF
TRBJ2-1	TRBV24-1	NA	NA	TGTGCCACCAGTGATTTGGGGGCAGGGAAGGATGAGCAGTTCTTC	CATSDLGAGKDEQFF
TRBJ2-3	TRBV9	NA	NA	TGTGCCAGCAGCGACCGGGACATTGTACAGTATTTT	CASSDRDIVQYF
TRBJ2-1	TRBV12-3/TRBV12-4	NA	once	TGTGCCAGCAGTCGCCGTATGAGTGAGCAGTTCTTC	CASSRRMSEQFF
TRBJ1-1	TRBV9	TRBD1	NA	TGTGCCAGCAGCGTAGCTCGGGACAGGGAGGGAAAAACTGAAGCTTTCTTT	CASSVARDREGKTEAFF
TRBJ2-1	TRBV5-1	TRBD2	NA	TGCGCCAGCAGCTTGGAACTAGCGGGGCACAATGAGCAGTTCTTC	CASSLELAGHNEQFF
TRBJ2-5	TRBV29-1	NA	NA	TGCAGCGTTGAAGATTGGGGCAGGACACAAGAGACCCAGTACTTC	CSVEDWGRTQETQYF
TRBJ2-6	TRBV29-1	NA	NA	TGCAGCGTTGGATCGGGGGGCGGTGGGGCCAACGTCCTGACTTTC	CSVGSGGGGANVLTF
TRBJ2-7	TRBV5-6	NA	NA	TGTGCCAGCAGCTTGGCCCCCCTGAGCTCCTACGAGCAGTACTTC	CASSLAPLSSYEQYF